This T cell receptor (beta chain) was identified in a study of T cell responses to AZD1222 COVID-19 vaccine. Study observations and caveats: The peak T cell response came first, and repertoires were sampled only after it. Among the donors, most were white British and more were female, and clonal diversity was possibly underestimated. The study found Spike-specific TCR breadth and depth rose after two AZD1222 doses.

The method was immunoSEQ multiplex PCR; TCRdb's version includes in-frame clones alone and lacks a portion of them. The sample gives 150,000 or so clones, about 91% of which show up once; more than 1.2% is in the top ten. The CDR3 is made up of 14 amino acids. Germline V gives CDR1 ENHRY, CDR2 SYGVKD. Germline trimming cut 8 bases from V and 6 bases from J; bases unmatched to any gene: 8. Notes on this clone: As yet, its antigen is unknown.

The starting material was peripheral blood, obtained on day 0 of AZD1222 vaccination. This TCR was recovered from an adult in good health. The V gene is TRBV10-3, the J gene TRBJ2-1, with 9 bases identical to TRBD2. CDR3 residues: CAISEGAGGNEQFF. The CDR3 DNA is TGTGCCATCTCTGAAGGAGCGGGAGGCAATGAGCAGTTCTTC.